This TCR beta chain was found in a study of CD8+CD57+ T cells in acquired aplastic anemia. The authors sequenced patients whose flow cytometry had shown CD8+CD57+ cell expansion. This clonotype was observed a few times. Using genomic DNA as the template, TCR beta VDJ and CDR3 profiling was carried out. TCRdb analysed the reads with MiXCR anew, one entry per CDR3 protein. The sample lists roughly 170,000 distinct CDR3 sequences; 45% to 60% were seen once. Germline V gene data show CDR1 as KGHDR and CDR2 as SFDVKD. After removal of 4 bases from V and 7 bases from J, the junction contained 5 bases not matched to a gene. CDR3 length equals 14 residues.

The chain employs TRBV24-1 and TRBJ2-1; 8 positions agree with TRBD1. Sample: sorted CD4+, CD8+, or CD8+CD57+ T cells (not recorded which) from PBMCs. This clonotype was obtained from a human donor with aplastic anemia. CDR3 amino acids: CATSEADRGNEQFF. The CDR3 DNA reads as TGTGCCACCAGTGAAGCAGACAGGGGTAATGAGCAGTTCTTC.